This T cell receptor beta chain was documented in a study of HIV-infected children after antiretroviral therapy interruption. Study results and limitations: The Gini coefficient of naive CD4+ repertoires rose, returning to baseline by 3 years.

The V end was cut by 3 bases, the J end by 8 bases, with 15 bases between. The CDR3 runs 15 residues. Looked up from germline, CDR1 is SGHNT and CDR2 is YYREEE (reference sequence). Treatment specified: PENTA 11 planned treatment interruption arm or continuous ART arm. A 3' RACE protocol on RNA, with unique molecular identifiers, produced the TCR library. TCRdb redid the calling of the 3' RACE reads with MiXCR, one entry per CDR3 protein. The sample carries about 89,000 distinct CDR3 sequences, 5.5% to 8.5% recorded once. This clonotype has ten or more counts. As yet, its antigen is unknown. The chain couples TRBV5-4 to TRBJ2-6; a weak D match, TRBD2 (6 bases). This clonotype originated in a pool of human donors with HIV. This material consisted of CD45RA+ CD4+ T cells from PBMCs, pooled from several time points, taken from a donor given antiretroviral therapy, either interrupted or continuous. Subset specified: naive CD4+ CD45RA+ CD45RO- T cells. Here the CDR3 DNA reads TGTGCCAGCAGCTCCGGGGGTGCAGGGACCAACGTCCTGACTTTC. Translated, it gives CASSSGGAGTNVLTF.